These T cell receptor beta chains were read from a single sample in a study of tumor-infiltrating lymphocytes in primary liver carcinoma. TCRdb re-called the multiplex PCR reads with MiXCR, one entry per CDR3 protein. The sample lists about 350,000 distinct CDR3 sequences, 65% occurring once. The sequencing input was peripheral blood. The source is a man between 35 and 55 years old with primary liver carcinoma and hepatitis B virus infection. The CDR3 runs from the conserved cysteine through the conserved F or W. D genes are given only for firm matches. Part of the rows lack a size; the others show once, few, many or a class for expanded clones.

V gene	J gene	D gene	clone size	CDR3 DNA	CDR3 protein
TRBV11-1	TRBJ1-1	-	-	TGTACCGGCAGCTTAGGGTTGAACACTGAAGCTTTCTTT	CTGSLGLNTEAFF
TRBV29-1	TRBJ1-2	-	many	TGCAGCGTTGAAGTGGGGGCAGGGGCTTTCTATGGCTACACCTTC	CSVEVGAGAFYGYTF
TRBV11-2	TRBJ2-5	-	-	TGTGCCAGCAGCTCATCGGGCGGAGGGGAGACTCTGTACTTC	CASSSSGGGETLYF
TRBV12-3/TRBV12-4	TRBJ2-1	-	many	TGTGCCAGCAGTTCGCTGGGGGCTCGGGGGGATGAGCAGTTCTTC	CASSSLGARGDEQFF
TRBV4-2	TRBJ2-1	-	many	TGTGCCAGCAGCCAAGCGAGCGATGGTGCCGGAAGCTCCTACAATGAGCAGTTCTTC	CASSQASDGAGSSYNEQFF
TRBV4-3	TRBJ2-3	-	many	TGCGCCAGCAGCCAAGGACTAGGCCTCGTAACGCAGTATTTT	CASSQGLGLVTQYF
TRBV14	TRBJ1-1	-	-	TGTGCCAGCAGCCACAAGGGTGAGGGCACTGAAGCTTTCTTT	CASSHKGEGTEAFF
TRBV11-2	TRBJ2-1	-	-	TGTGCCAGCAGCTCAGGGGTTGCCCTTTACGATGAGCAGTCCTTC	CASSSGVALYDEQSF
TRBV11-2	TRBJ1-1	TRBD1	-	TGTGCCAGCAGTCCTCTCCGGGACAGTGAAGTTTCCTTT	CASSPLRDSEVSF
TRBV13	TRBJ1-1	-	-	TGTGCCAGCAGCTTAGTTGGCGTCACTGAAGCTTTCTTT	CASSLVGVTEAFF
TRBV6-1	TRBJ1-5	-	few	TGTGCCAGCAGTAAGGGGGACATTAGCAGTCAGCCCCAGCATTTT	CASSKGDISSQPQHF
TRBV29-1	TRBJ2-2	TRBD1	-	TGCAGCATTTTGCGACAGGGGAGTACCGGGGAGCTGTTTTTT	CSILRQGSTGELFF
TRBV11-2	TRBJ1-2	-	many	TGTGCCAGCAGCTTAACCGGGGACTATGGCTACACCTTC	CASSLTGDYGYTF
TRBV12-3/TRBV12-4	TRBJ1-2	-	many	TGTGCCAGCACCACTTTAAGCAGGGCGTTGTACGCCTTC	CASTTLSRALYAF
TRBV5-4	TRBJ2-1	TRBD1	-	TGTGCCAGCAGCCGGGGTCGCACAGGGGGTCGGAATGAGCAGTTCTTC	CASSRGRTGGRNEQFF
TRBV11-2	TRBJ2-2	TRBD1	-	TGTGCCAACAGCTCCGGGACAGGCTATAACACCGGGGAGCTGTTTTTC	CANSSGTGYNTGELFF
TRBV6-8	TRBJ2-2	-	many	TGTGCCAGCGGCTGTTGGCCCCAGGGCCCCGGGGAGCTGTTTTTT	CASGCWPQGPGELFF
TRBV19	TRBJ2-1	-	-	TGTGCCAGTAGTAAGGCTAGCTCCTACAATGAGCAGTTCTTC	CASSKASSYNEQFF
TRBV11-1	TRBJ1-1	-	many	TGTGCCAGCAGCTTAGGGTTGAGCACTGAAGCTTTCTTT	CASSLGLSTEAFF
TRBV11-2	TRBJ2-1	-	-	TGTGCCAGCAGCTCGATCTGGAGCACTAACAATGAGCATTTCTTC	CASSSIWSTNNEHFF
TRBV11-2	TRBJ2-1	-	-	TGTGCCAGCAGCTTAGTAGGGAATCAGGATAATGAGCAGTCCTTC	CASSLVGNQDNEQSF
TRBV30	TRBJ2-7	TRBD1	-	TGTGCCTGTAGACAGGGGGCCTACGAGCAGTACTTC	CACRQGAYEQYF
TRBV11-1	TRBJ2-5	-	-	TGTACCAGCAGCACCCAGGGAACGAGAGAGACCCAGTACTTC	CTSSTQGTRETQYF
TRBV12-3/TRBV12-4	TRBJ2-7	TRBD1	-	TGTGCCAGCAAAAGGGGACAGGGAACCTACGAGCAGTACTTC	CASKRGQGTYEQYF
TRBV29-1	TRBJ1-1	-	-	TGCAGCGTTGAAGATCTGGGGATGAACACTGAAGCCTTCTTT	CSVEDLGMNTEAFF
TRBV10-3	TRBJ2-1	-	many	TGTGCCATCAGTGACCACCGTGAGCAGTTCTTC	CAISDHREQFF
TRBV11-2	TRBJ2-1	-	many	TGTGCCAGCAGCTCAGTAGTGGGCCCCTACAATGAGCAGTTCTTC	CASSSVVGPYNEQFF
TRBV4-1	TRBJ2-1	-	few	TGCGCCAGCAGCCGAACTGAGAGCGGGTACAATGAGCAGTTCTTC	CASSRTESGYNEQFF
TRBV11-2	TRBJ2-7	TRBD1	-	TGTGCCAGCAGTTGGCACCCGGGACAGGGTGTTCCGAGCTCCTACGGGCAGTACTTC	CASSWHPGQGVPSSYGQYF
TRBV6-1	TRBJ2-7	-	-	TGTGCCGGCAGGTCAGCTAACTACGTGCAGTACTTC	CAGRSANYVQYF
TRBV4-2	TRBJ2-1	-	many	TGTGCCAGCAGCCAAGATCCTTCCTTCGGCAATGAGCAGTTCTTC	CASSQDPSFGNEQFF
TRBV6-5	TRBJ1-1	-	-	TGTGTCAGCAGTTACAACCGAGACACCCTGTACACTGAAGCTTTCTTT	CVSSYNRDTLYTEAFF
TRBV4-1	TRBJ2-2	TRBD2	-	TGCGCCAGCAGCCATCGTACTAGCGGGCCGAACACCGGGGAGCTGTTTTTT	CASSHRTSGPNTGELFF
TRBV24-1	TRBJ2-5	-	-	TGTGCCACCAGTGTCGGGAAGGAAGAGACCCAGTACTTC	CATSVGKEETQYF
TRBV29-1	TRBJ2-7	-	-	TGCAGCGTTGCCCTAATCGACGGGACATTCTCCTACGAGCAGTACTTC	CSVALIDGTFSYEQYF
TRBV5-4	TRBJ2-2	TRBD2	-	TGTGCCAGCAGCTTGTCCGGGACTAGTCCCACCGGGGAGCTGTTTTTT	CASSLSGTSPTGELFF
TRBV10-1	TRBJ2-3	TRBD1	-	TGCGCCAGCAGTATCGGACAGGGCGGCTATCACAATACGCAGTATTTT	CASSIGQGGYHNTQYF
TRBV29-1	TRBJ2-3	TRBD1	many	TGCAGCGTTGATTCCGGACAGGGCGCAGATACGCAGTATTTT	CSVDSGQGADTQYF